Below are 22 T cell receptor beta chains sequenced from a single sample in a study of blood T cell repertoires in COVID-19. Libraries were prepared by immunoSEQ multiplex PCR; TCRdb keeps only in-frame clonotypes and omits some of them. The sample carries some 130,000 clones, more than 70% recorded once. Sequencing was carried out using peripheral blood. Receptors were obtained from a human donor in a cohort sampled during active COVID-19.

The chain is built from TRBV2 and TRBJ1-5; tentatively, D is TRBD1 (5 bases). Trimming cost V 6 bases and J 2 bases, with 14 bases left between them. The CDR3 contains 15 residues. Germline CDR1 and CDR2: SNHLY and FYNNEI. In DNA form, the CDR3 reads TGTGCCAGCAGGGGGGGAGGCGGAGGCAATCAGCCCCAGCATTTT. Encoded protein: CASRGGGGGNQPQHF.

The V gene is TRBV7-2, the J gene TRBJ2-7; 8 nucleotides line up with TRBD2. The CDR3 totals 14 residues. Per germline, CDR1 SGHTA and CDR2 FQGNSA. The CDR3 nucleotides read TGTGCAACACCCAGGCTAGCGGGCTCCTACGAGCAGTACGTC. Its protein is CATPRLAGSYEQYV.

The V gene is TRBV27, the J gene TRBJ2-2, with 9 bases that match TRBD1. This CDR3 region has 15 residues. V shed 5 bases, J shed 3 bases, and the junction held 4 bases outside the gene matches. Germline loops: CDR1 MNHEY, CDR2 SMNVEV (reference sequence). The CDR3 DNA reads as TGTGCCAGCAGTACAGGGGGCGACTACACCGGGGAGCTGTTTTTT. Translated: CASSTGGDYTGELFF.

CDR3: CASSLLYSSYNEQFF. CDR3 in DNA: TGTGCCAGCAGTTTATTATACAGCTCCTACAATGAGCAGTTCTTC. The chain uses TRBV27 and TRBJ2-1; D gene uncertain. This CDR3 has 15 amino acids. Germline lookup yields CDR1 MNHEY and CDR2 SMNVEV (reference sequence). Trimming took 1 base from V and 0 from J, leaving 7 bases between them.

The chain joins TRBV2 to TRBJ2-5, with 8 bases identical to TRBD2. Germline assignment: CDR1 SNHLY and CDR2 FYNNEI. J was trimmed by 4 bases and V by 5 bases; bases with no gene match: 9. The CDR3 is 15 amino acids. This CDR3 reads CASSRGGGKGETQYF. The DNA of the CDR3 is TGTGCCAGCAGTCGAGGCGGGGGGAAGGGAGAGACCCAGTACTTC.

CDR3 nucleotide sequence: TGTGCCAGTAGTATAAAGAGGGGGCTAGGACAGCCCCAGCATTTT. This gives the protein CASSIKRGLGQPQHF. The chain carries TRBV19 and TRBJ1-5; TRBD1 matches at 7 bases. Germline CDR1 LNHDA, CDR2 SQIVND (reference sequence). V lost 2 bases and J lost 7; bases outside the gene matches: 8. The CDR3 sequence is 15 residues long.

The chain recombines TRBV19 with TRBJ2-2, with TRBD1 matching 7 bases. This CDR3 has 15 amino acids. V shed 6 bases and J 2 bases; nucleotides not matched to a gene: 6. Per the germline V gene, CDR1 is LNHDA and CDR2 is SQIVND (reference sequence). The CDR3 DNA reads as TGTGCCAGTAGGCATAGGACAGGAAACACCGGGGAGCTGTTTTTT. It yields the protein CASRHRTGNTGELFF.

V and J are TRBV3-1 (or the pseudogene TRBV3-2) and TRBJ2-2, with 8 nucleotides matching TRBD2. After removal of 4 bases from V and 4 bases from J, the junction contained 11 bases not matched to a gene. There are 17 residues in the CDR3. Germline CDR1 and CDR2: LGHDT and YNNKEL (reference sequence). CDR3 amino acids: CASSPVTSASLTGELFF. The DNA of the CDR3 is TGTGCCAGCAGCCCAGTGACTAGCGCGTCCCTCACCGGGGAGCTGTTTTTT.

The V and J genes are TRBV5-1 and TRBJ1-4, with D tentatively TRBD1 (6 bases). The CDR3 spans 16 residues. Trimming took 6 bases from V and 7 from J, leaving 22 bases between them. Per germline, CDR1 SGHRS and CDR2 YFSETQ. CDR3 sequence: CASNPSDRRGGEKLFF. CDR3 coding DNA: TGCGCCAGCAACCCGTCGGACAGACGAGGTGGTGAAAAACTGTTTTTT.

J is TRBJ2-7 and V is TRBV6-2 or TRBV6-3; D is perhaps TRBD1 (6 bases). This CDR3 comprises 14 residues. V lost 5 bases and J lost 4, with 15 bases in between. Germline CDR1 reads MNHEY; CDR2 reads SVGEGT. CDR3 in amino acids: CASSALDRKYEQYV. The CDR3 DNA reads TGTGCCAGCAGTGCCCTAGACAGGAAATACGAGCAGTACGTC.

The chain links TRBV10-3 to TRBJ1-6; D call uncertain. Trimming shortened V by 3 bases and J by 6 bases, and 6 bases separated the two germline ends. Per germline, CDR1 ENHRY and CDR2 SYGVKD. CDR3 size: 13 residues. The DNA for the CDR3 is TGTGCCATCAGTGATCGGGGTAATTCACCCCTCCACTTT. This translates into CAISDRGNSPLHF.

The chain joins TRBV7-9 to TRBJ1-1; D gene unclear. V dropped 1 base and J dropped 1 base, with 10 bases sitting between them. Germline values: CDR1 SEHNR, CDR2 FQNEAQ (reference sequence). The CDR3 covers 15 residues. DNA of the CDR3: TGTGCCAGCAGCTTAGTAGGCAGCGGGAACACTGAAGCTTTCTTT. Amino acids: CASSLVGSGNTEAFF.

The CDR3 sequence is CASSFSGGGDQPQHF. The DNA of the CDR3 is TGCGCCAGCAGCTTTTCCGGGGGAGGGGACCAGCCCCAGCATTTT. V gene TRBV5-1 combines with J gene TRBJ1-5, with a tentative D call TRBD1 (5 bases). This CDR3 comprises 15 residues. V lost 2 bases and J 7 bases, leaving 16 bases between the germline ends. Per germline, CDR1 SGHRS and CDR2 YFSETQ.

The chain has TRBV24-1 and TRBJ2-2; no reliable D call. The CDR3 runs 16 residues. The germline V gene encodes CDR1 KGHDR and CDR2 SFDVKD. Trimming removed 10 bases from V and 3 bases from J, with 20 bases in between. CDR3 protein: CATSHGGRVDTGELFF. In DNA, the CDR3 is TGTGCCACAAGTCATGGCGGTCGGGTGGACACCGGGGAGCTGTTTTTT.

By sample share, this clone is medium-sized. The chain links TRBV2 to TRBJ1-5; TRBD1 is a possible D gene (6 bases). The V end lost 8 bases, the J end lost 4 bases, and 12 bases lay between the germline ends. Germline CDR1 SNHLY, CDR2 FYNNEI. The CDR3 has 13 amino acids. The CDR3 loop reads CASSGRGNQPQHF. The CDR3 nucleotides are TGTGCCAGCTCGGGCAGGGGTAATCAGCCCCAGCATTTT.

The V gene is TRBV5-1, the J gene TRBJ2-2; 10 positions match TRBD2. J gave up 8 bases and V 0 bases, and 4 bases lay outside the gene matches. This CDR3 is 15 amino acids long. CDR1 and CDR2 from the germline V gene are SGHRS and YFSETQ. CDR3 amino acids: CASSLVSSGSGELFF. The CDR3 DNA is TGCGCCAGCAGCTTGGTTTCTAGCGGGAGTGGGGAGCTGTTTTTT.

The J gene is TRBJ2-1, the V gene TRBV5-1; 8 nucleotides match TRBD2. The length of the CDR3 is 15 residues. Germline assignment: CDR1 SGHRS and CDR2 YFSETQ. J lost 4 bases, V lost 2 bases, and 5 bases had no gene match. For the CDR3, the DNA is TGCGCCAGCAGCTTAAGCGGGGGAACATACAATGAGCAGTTCTTC. As protein: CASSLSGGTYNEQFF.

This chain uses TRBV30 with TRBJ2-3; 9 bases are shared with TRBD1. The CDR3 runs to 14 residues. Germline trimming cut 5 bases from V and 2 bases from J; bases unmatched to any gene: 5. CDR1 is GTSNPN, CDR2 SVGIG, per germline (reference sequence). CDR3 amino acids: CAWATGGLTDTQYF. The CDR3 region has the DNA TGTGCCTGGGCGACAGGGGGGCTCACAGATACGCAGTATTTT.

This clone appeared once. The CDR3 region has the DNA TGTGCCAGCAGCTTGGGACAGGGGGGAAGATCGTATGGCTACACCTTC. Its protein product is CASSLGQGGRSYGYTF. The J gene is TRBJ1-2, the V gene TRBV5-4, with 9 nucleotides matching TRBD1. The CDR3 sequence is 16 residues long. Per germline, CDR1 SGHNT and CDR2 YYREEE (reference sequence). With 0 bases clipped from V and 5 bases from J, the junction kept 8 bases outside the gene matches.

The gene calls are TRBV11-3 and TRBJ2-2, with 7 bases lining up with TRBD2. Germline assignment: CDR1 SGHNT and CDR2 YENEEA. CDR3 length: 15 amino acids. Losses at the gene ends were 1 base for V and 4 bases for J; bases not matched to a gene: 3. The CDR3 nucleotides are TGTGCCAGCAGCTTAGCGGCTAGCGGCACCGGGGAGCTGTTTTTT. Translation gives CASSLAASGTGELFF. Looking up the rest from reference TRBV11-3 and TRBJ2-2 gives the full variable domain: EAGVVQSPRYKIIEKKQPVAFWCNPISGHNTLYWYLQNLGQGPELLIRYENEEAVDDSQLPKDRFSAERLKGVDSTLKIQPAELGDSAVYLCASSLAASGTGELFFGEGSRLTVL.

The DNA of the CDR3 is TGTGCCATCACGGAGGGGATCAGGATGGGAGATACGCAGTATTTT. Translated, it gives CAITEGIRMGDTQYF. The chain couples TRBV10-3 to TRBJ2-3, with D possibly being TRBD2 (6 bases). CDR1 is ENHRY, CDR2 SYGVKD, per germline. V was trimmed by 7 bases and J by 5 bases, leaving 19 bases between them. The CDR3 covers 15 residues.

V and J are TRBV6-2 or TRBV6-3 and TRBJ2-5; possibly TRBD2 for D (5 bases). The CDR3 loop spans 13 amino acids. Germline V CDR1 and CDR2: MNHEY, SVGEGT. The V end was cut by 4 bases, the J end by 4 bases, with 10 bases between. The CDR3 DNA reads TGTGCCAGCAGTTCGGGGTGGTTAGAGACCCAGTACTTC. Translation: CASSSGWLETQYF.